A selection of T cell receptor beta chains follows, all from one sample in a study of early T cells in non-severe SARS-CoV-2 infection. One entry per CDR3 protein results from TCRdb running MiXCR on the 5' RACE reads. This sample has about 80,000 distinct CDR3 sequences, with approximately 10% found just once. Sequences were obtained from whole blood. The receptors derive from an adult who was a healthcare worker with PCR-confirmed SARS-CoV-2 infection or an uninfected control (not recorded which). CDR3s include the opening cysteine and the closing phenylalanine or tryptophan. The D gene is left open where the match is weak. Size is omitted from some rows. Given values are once, few, many or a class for expanded clones.

size	D	V	J	CDR3	DNA
-	TRBD1	TRBV6-5	TRBJ1-5	CASSLDRAGGQPQHF	TGTGCCAGCAGCCTCGACAGGGCAGGAGGTCAGCCCCAGCATTTT
many	TRBD2	TRBV6-5	TRBJ2-1	CASSLAGSSYNEQFF	TGTGCCAGCAGTTTAGCGGGGAGCTCCTACAATGAGCAGTTCTTC
few	-	TRBV7-9	TRBJ1-5	CASSLGHGSNQPQHF	TGTGCCAGCAGCTTAGGCCATGGCTCCAATCAGCCCCAGCATTTT
many	-	TRBV4-2	TRBJ2-3	CASSRDRGTDTQYF	TGTGCCAGCAGCCGGGACCGGGGCACAGATACGCAGTATTTT
few	-	TRBV29-1	TRBJ2-3	CSVDRNPGTQYF	TGCAGCGTTGATCGGAATCCGGGGACGCAGTATTTT
few	-	TRBV3-1	TRBJ2-5	CASSQVQTQETQYF	TGTGCCAGCAGCCAAGTACAGACACAAGAGACCCAGTACTTC
many	TRBD1	TRBV3-1	TRBJ1-6	CASSQATGQGGAPLHF	TGTGCCAGCAGCCAGGCGACGGGACAGGGAGGAGCACCCCTCCACTTT
few	-	TRBV7-6	TRBJ2-1	CASSYGGDNEQFF	TGTGCCAGCAGCTACGGCGGGGACAATGAGCAGTTCTTC
many	TRBD1	TRBV2	TRBJ2-7	CASIPGTGPYEQYF	TGTGCCAGCATTCCCGGGACAGGACCCTACGAGCAGTACTTC
many	-	TRBV20-1	TRBJ2-3	CSAKNPMGVDTQYF	TGCAGTGCTAAAAACCCGATGGGGGTAGATACGCAGTATTTT
few	TRBD1	TRBV27	TRBJ2-5	CASSLSGGQGPAAQYF	TGTGCCAGCAGTTTATCCGGGGGACAGGGCCCCGCGGCCCAGTACTTC
many	TRBD1	TRBV18	TRBJ1-4	CASSQGQDEKLFF	TGTGCCAGCTCACAAGGACAGGATGAAAAACTGTTTTTT
few	-	TRBV7-2	TRBJ2-2	CASSPGPWNTGELFF	TGTGCCAGCAGCCCGGGGCCGTGGAACACCGGGGAGCTGTTTTTT
many	-	TRBV20-1	TRBJ2-1	CSAFPGTTWVNEQFF	TGCAGTGCTTTCCCCGGGACCACGTGGGTGAATGAGCAGTTCTTC
many	-	TRBV27	TRBJ2-1	CASSLGGFSYNEQFF	TGTGCCAGCAGTTTAGGCGGGTTCTCCTACAATGAGCAGTTCTTC
many	-	TRBV6-5	TRBJ1-3	CATRRFSGNTIYF	TGTGCCACGCGCAGATTCTCTGGAAACACCATATATTTT
many	TRBD2	TRBV7-2	TRBJ2-3	CASTRLAGGGTDTQYF	TGTGCCAGCACCAGACTAGCGGGGGGTGGTACAGATACGCAGTATTTT
-	TRBD1	TRBV20-1	TRBJ2-7	CSARPDRGLYEQYF	TGCAGTGCCCGACCCGACAGGGGGCTCTACGAGCAGTACTTC
few	TRBD2	TRBV7-6	TRBJ2-5	CASSLSTSGGWETQYF	TGTGCCAGCAGCTTATCGACTAGCGGGGGTTGGGAGACCCAGTACTTC
-	-	TRBV5-6	TRBJ2-7	CASSLGLGGYEQYF	TGTGCCAGCAGCTTGGGCCTCGGGGGCTACGAGCAGTACTTC
many	-	TRBV19	TRBJ1-5	CASSMAAESNQPQHF	TGTGCCAGTAGTATGGCGGCGGAGTCCAATCAGCCCCAGCATTTT
many	-	TRBV7-2	TRBJ1-4	CASSLDQGFNEKLFF	TGTGCCAGCAGCTTAGATCAGGGTTTTAATGAAAAACTGTTTTTT
many	-	TRBV21-1	TRBJ2-4	CASSKVMRAWDIQYF	TGTGCCAGCAGCAAAGTTATGCGGGCCTGGGACATTCAGTACTTC
many	TRBD1	TRBV6-1	TRBJ1-5	CASRWTGGLDQPQHF	TGTGCCAGCAGGTGGACAGGGGGCTTGGATCAGCCCCAGCATTTT
many	-	TRBV5-6	TRBJ2-3	CASSPLRFADTQYF	TGTGCCAGCAGCCCACTTAGGTTCGCAGATACGCAGTATTTT
-	-	TRBV3-1	TRBJ1-4	CASSQPGHEKLFF	TGTGCCAGCAGCCAACCGGGACATGAAAAACTGTTTTTT
-	-	TRBV4-1	TRBJ2-3	CASSQGEDTQYF	TGCGCCAGCAGCCAAGGGGAAGATACGCAGTATTTT
few	-	TRBV2	TRBJ1-1	CASSRLSVLMNTEAFF	TGTGCCAGCAGCCGCCTTTCGGTCCTTATGAACACTGAAGCTTTCTTT
many	-	TRBV19	TRBJ2-3	CASSIELATDTQYF	TGTGCCAGTAGTATAGAGCTAGCAACAGATACGCAGTATTTT
-	-	TRBV2	TRBJ1-4	CASSGDTGARFF	TGTGCCAGCAGTGGTGACACGGGAGCGAGGTTTTTT
-	TRBD1	TRBV19	TRBJ1-5	CAISDRGSQPQHF	TGTGCCATTTCGGACAGGGGATCTCAGCCCCAGCATTTT
medium-sized	TRBD1	TRBV11-3	TRBJ2-1	CASSPRTGIGEQFF	TGTGCCAGCAGCCCGCGGACAGGGATAGGGGAGCAGTTCTTC
many	TRBD1	TRBV18	TRBJ1-1	CASSRRRGPENTEAFF	TGTGCCAGCTCACGGCGGAGGGGGCCGGAGAACACTGAAGCTTTCTTT
-	TRBD1	TRBV25-1	TRBJ1-6	CASKEQGIINSPLHF	TGTGCCAGCAAGGAACAGGGGATAATTAATTCACCCCTCCACTTT
many	-	TRBV2	TRBJ2-5	CASSERFQTETQYF	TGTGCCAGCAGTGAAAGGTTCCAAACGGAGACCCAGTACTTC
many	-	TRBV19	TRBJ2-7	CASSIRVHGEQYF	TGTGCCAGTAGTATCCGGGTCCACGGCGAGCAGTACTTC
many	-	TRBV3-1	TRBJ2-1	CASSQADEQFF	TGTGCCAGCAGCCAAGCAGATGAGCAGTTCTTC
many	-	TRBV7-7	TRBJ2-5	CASSRQGGETQYF	TGTGCCAGCAGCCGCCAGGGGGGAGAGACCCAGTACTTC
many	-	TRBV5-6	TRBJ1-5	CASSFGTSNQPQHF	TGTGCCAGCAGCTTTGGGACTAGCAATCAGCCCCAGCATTTT
many	-	TRBV29-1	TRBJ2-5	CSVEGVRIETQYF	TGCAGCGTTGAGGGGGTGAGAATAGAGACCCAGTACTTC
-	-	TRBV20-1	TRBJ1-4	CSAKRDPGKEKLFF	TGCAGTGCCAAAAGGGACCCGGGCAAGGAAAAACTGTTTTTT
-	TRBD2	TRBV10-2	TRBJ2-1	CASSALAGSGEQFF	TGCGCCAGCAGTGCTCTAGCGGGTTCGGGGGAGCAGTTCTTC
-	-	TRBV4-2	TRBJ1-2	CASSQEGGGNYGYTF	TGTGCCAGCAGCCAAGAGGGCGGGGGGAACTATGGCTACACCTTC
many	-	TRBV12-3/TRBV12-4	TRBJ2-3	CASSLGGTEDTQYF	TGTGCCAGCAGTTTAGGGGGAACCGAAGATACGCAGTATTTT
-	TRBD1	TRBV27	TRBJ1-2	CASSFRPGQGRYGYTF	TGTGCCAGCAGTTTTAGGCCGGGACAGGGGCGGTATGGCTACACCTTC
few	TRBD2	TRBV12-5	TRBJ2-5	CASGWTSTETQYF	TGTGCTAGTGGTTGGACTAGCACAGAGACCCAGTACTTC
-	TRBD2	TRBV30	TRBJ2-3	CAWSPPGSGGTDTQYF	TGTGCCTGGAGTCCGCCGGGGAGCGGGGGCACAGATACGCAGTATTTT
many	TRBD2	TRBV7-9	TRBJ2-3	CASIAGLVDTQYF	TGTGCCAGCATAGCGGGGCTTGTAGATACGCAGTATTTT
-	-	TRBV13	TRBJ1-2	CASSTRQNHYGYTF	TGTGCCAGCAGCACAAGACAGAACCACTATGGCTACACCTTC
many	-	TRBV12-3/TRBV12-4	TRBJ1-2	CASNDGLYGYTF	TGTGCCAGCAACGACGGCCTCTATGGCTACACCTTC
many	-	TRBV7-9	TRBJ1-3	CASSPTGPTSGNTIYF	TGTGCCAGCAGCCCCACAGGCCCTACAAGTGGAAACACCATATATTTT
-	-	TRBV6-5	TRBJ1-3	CASSSDSMPSGNTIYF	TGTGCCAGCAGCTCCGACAGTATGCCCTCTGGAAACACCATATATTTT
-	-	TRBV7-9	TRBJ2-7	CASSYGGRLYEQYF	TGTGCCAGCAGCTACGGGGGGCGTTTGTACGAGCAGTACTTC
many	-	TRBV4-3	TRBJ1-6	CASSPGFSYNSPLHF	TGCGCCAGCAGCCCAGGGTTCTCCTATAATTCACCCCTCCACTTT
few	TRBD2	TRBV20-1	TRBJ2-7	CSARGGQSYEQYF	TGCAGTGCTCGGGGGGGGCAGAGCTACGAGCAGTACTTC
-	TRBD2	TRBV6-5	TRBJ2-6	CASSPGTSGAMGANVLTF	TGTGCCAGCAGCCCCGGGACTAGCGGGGCCATGGGGGCCAACGTCCTGACTTTC
few	-	TRBV4-1	TRBJ2-5	CASSSERVRGETQYF	TGCGCCAGCAGCTCAGAAAGGGTTCGGGGGGAGACCCAGTACTTC
once	-	TRBV2	TRBJ2-7	CASSRRLEQYF	TGTGCCAGCAGCCGCAGGCTCGAGCAGTACTTC
-	-	TRBV20-1	TRBJ2-1	CSAHAGRDNEQFF	TGCAGTGCCCACGCGGGCAGGGACAATGAGCAGTTCTTC